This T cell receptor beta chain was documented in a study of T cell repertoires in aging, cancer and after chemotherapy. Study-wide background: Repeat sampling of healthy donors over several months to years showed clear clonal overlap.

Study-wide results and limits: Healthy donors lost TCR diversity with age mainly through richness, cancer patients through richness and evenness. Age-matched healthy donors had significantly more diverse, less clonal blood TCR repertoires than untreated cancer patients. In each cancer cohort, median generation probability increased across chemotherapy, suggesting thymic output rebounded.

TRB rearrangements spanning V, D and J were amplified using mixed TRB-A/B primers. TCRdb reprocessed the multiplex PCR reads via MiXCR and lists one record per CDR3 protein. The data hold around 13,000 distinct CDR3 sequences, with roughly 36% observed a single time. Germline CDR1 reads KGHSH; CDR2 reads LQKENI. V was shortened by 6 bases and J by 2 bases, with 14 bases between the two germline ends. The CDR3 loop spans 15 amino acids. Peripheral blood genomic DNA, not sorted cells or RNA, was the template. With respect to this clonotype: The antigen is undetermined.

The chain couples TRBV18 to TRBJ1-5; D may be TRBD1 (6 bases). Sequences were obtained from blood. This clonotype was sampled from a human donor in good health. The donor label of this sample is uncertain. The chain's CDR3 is CASSRGVMGNQPQHF. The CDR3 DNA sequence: TGTGCCAGCTCCAGGGGAGTGATGGGCAATCAGCCCCAGCATTTT.